The text below deals with one TCR beta chain. Its antigen is currently unknown. Sequencing was performed with immunoSEQ multiplex PCR; in TCRdb, only in-frame clones are kept and a portion is missing. The sample has tens of thousands of clones; more than 70% are singletons. The sample comes from a study of PD-1 blockade in classical Hodgkin lymphoma. Points from the study as a whole: Compared with baseline, CD4+ but not CD8+ TCR diversity had risen significantly by C4D1. Sources of repertoire differences remain undefined, possibly disease activity or prior therapy.

Time point noted: cycle 4 day 1 (C4D1), after five to seven weeks of nivolumab. All patients relapsed after autologous stem cell transplantation, and brentuximab vedotin exposure varied. The receptor's source is a human donor with classical Hodgkin lymphoma. The specimen was peripheral blood mononuclear cells (PBMCs), collected before the fourth cycle of nivolumab.

This CDR3 reads CASSVLRGSTDTQYF. For the CDR3, the DNA is TGTGCCAGCAGCGTATTGAGGGGGAGCACAGATACGCAGTATTTT. The chain recombines TRBV9 with TRBJ2-3; weak D call: TRBD1 (6 bases). From germline, CDR1 is SGDLS and CDR2 YYNGEE. V was clipped by 1 base and J by 0 bases, with 9 bases between them. This CDR3 spans 15 amino acids.